This T cell receptor beta chain was sequenced in a study of T cells after somatic rescue of genetic block. Libraries were prepared by immunoSEQ multiplex PCR; TCRdb keeps only in-frame clonotypes and omits some of them. The sample lists roughly 92,000 clones, approximately 90% occurring once. Trimming took off 4 bases at V and 7 bases at J, with 13 bases between the two ends. The CDR3 runs 14 residues. Looked up from germline, CDR1 is MNHEY and CDR2 is SMNVEV (reference sequence). The clonotype was recovered from a woman aged 18 to 35. This chain joins TRBV27 and TRBJ1-4; D gene unclear. The sequenced material came from peripheral blood mononuclear cells (PBMCs). For the CDR3, the DNA is TGTGCCAGCAGTTCGCGTGGTGGGAGTGAAAAACTGTTTTTT. This sequence encodes CASSSRGGSEKLFF.